Listed here are 15 T cell receptor beta chains from one sample, sequenced in a study of T cell changes during pregnancy in multiple sclerosis. Assay: immunoSEQ multiplex PCR; the TCRdb copy retains only in-frame clones and omits some. The data show roughly 52,000 clones, 85% to 95% seen once. The source material was CD4+ T cells from peripheral blood mononuclear cells, sampled in the third trimester of pregnancy. Source of these receptors: a female donor with multiple sclerosis, enrolled in a pregnancy study.

This clone was found once. The chain's CDR3 is CASSPRQGRTDTQYF. The CDR3 DNA follows: TGTGCCAGCTCACCCCGACAGGGGCGGACAGATACGCAGTATTTT. The chain employs TRBV18 and TRBJ2-3; 8 nucleotides line up with TRBD1. V was pared by 3 bases and J by 3 bases, with 5 bases of the junction left unmatched. Germline-derived CDR1 and CDR2 are KGHSH and LQKENI. The CDR3 is 15 amino acids.

V gene TRBV10-2 combines with J gene TRBJ2-2, with 7 bases lining up with TRBD2. Germline assignment: CDR1 WSHSY and CDR2 SAAADI. The CDR3 totals 15 residues. V lost 8 bases and J lost 7; bases outside the gene matches: 13. The CDR3 DNA follows: TGCGCCAGCTCCTGGGCGGGAGATTCGCGCGGGGAGCTGTTTTTT. It yields the protein CASSWAGDSRGELFF.

The chain carries TRBV28 and TRBJ1-5, with unresolved D. The CDR3 is made up of 14 amino acids. Germline loops: CDR1 MDHEN, CDR2 SYDVKM. Trimming took 7 bases from V and 3 from J, leaving 13 bases between them. The CDR3 is CASNGAGSNQPQHF. As DNA, the CDR3 is TGTGCCAGCAACGGTGCGGGGTCCAATCAGCCCCAGCATTTT.

This rearrangement joins TRBV18 to TRBJ1-1; TRBD1 aligns across 7 bases. This CDR3 comprises 16 residues. The V gene's germline CDR1 is KGHSH and CDR2 LQKENI. With 4 bases clipped from V and 3 bases from J, the junction kept 11 bases outside the gene matches. CDR3 bases: TGTGCCAGCTCACTGAAACCGGGACAGTCGGACACTGAAGCTTTCTTT. It is translated as CASSLKPGQSDTEAFF.

This chain links TRBV2 with TRBJ1-1; no firm D call. This CDR3 spans 13 amino acids. CDR1 is SNHLY and CDR2 is FYNNEI in the germline V gene. V gave up 7 bases and J gave up 2 bases, with 11 bases separating them. CDR3 DNA: TGTGCCAGCAATAACGGAGGAAACACTGAAGCTTTCTTT. Protein product: CASNNGGNTEAFF.

The J gene is TRBJ2-2, the V gene TRBV7-9; TRBD2 agrees at 8 bases. The V and J ends lost 6 bases and 1 base, in that order; junction bases with no gene match: 7. Germline CDR1 is SEHNR and CDR2 is FQNEAQ (reference sequence). This CDR3 has 16 amino acids. The CDR3 here is CASRPGLALNTGELFF. The CDR3 DNA follows: TGTGCCAGCAGGCCAGGACTAGCCTTGAACACCGGGGAGCTGTTTTTT.

V usage is TRBV9 and J usage is TRBJ1-1, with D perhaps matching TRBD1 (5 bases). The germline V and J ends were trimmed by 0 bases and 11 bases, with 17 bases remaining between them. The germline V gene has CDR1 SGDLS and CDR2 YYNGEE. The CDR3 is made up of 14 amino acids. CDR3 DNA: TGTGCCAGCAGCGTAGATCAGGGCCCCGTGGAGGCTTTCTTT. It specifies CASSVDQGPVEAFF. Looking up the rest from reference TRBV9 and TRBJ1-1 gives the full variable domain: DSGVTQTPKHLITATGQRVTLRCSPRSGDLSVYWYQQSLDQGLQFLIQYYNGEERAKGNILERFSAQQFPDLHSELNLSSLELGDSALYFCASSVDQGPVEAFFGQGTRLTVV.

The V call is TRBV4-1, the J call TRBJ2-7; 9 positions match TRBD2. With 1 base clipped from V and 2 bases from J, the junction kept 6 bases outside the gene matches. Germline CDR1 MGHRA, CDR2 YSYEKL. This CDR3 has 16 residues. CDR3 in DNA: TGCGCCAGCAGCCAAGGTCTAGCGGGATACGCCTACGAGCAGTACTTC. Protein: CASSQGLAGYAYEQYF.

This rearrangement joins TRBV10-3 to TRBJ1-1, with 8 bases matching TRBD1. From germline, CDR1 is ENHRY and CDR2 SYGVKD. J was trimmed by 1 base and V by 6 bases; bases with no gene match: 4. The CDR3 extends over 14 amino acids. The CDR3 coding sequence is TGTGCCATCAGCCCGGACAGGGAGAACACTGAAGCTTTCTTT. This sequence encodes CAISPDRENTEAFF.

V gene TRBV10-2 combines with J gene TRBJ1-4; perhaps TRBD1 as D (5 bases). Germline V CDR1 and CDR2: WSHSY, SAAADI. V was shortened by 6 bases and J by 8 bases, with 22 bases between the two germline ends. There are 16 residues in the CDR3. The CDR3 is CASRRGGALYGEKLFF. The CDR3 DNA reads TGCGCCAGCAGGAGGGGAGGGGCTCTTTATGGAGAAAAACTGTTTTTT.

V gene TRBV5-4 combines with J gene TRBJ2-7, with 11 bases that match TRBD2. This CDR3 is 15 amino acids long. Germline V gene lookup returns CDR1 SGHNT and CDR2 YYREEE (reference sequence). V lost 4 bases, J lost 5 bases, and 8 bases stayed unmatched. The CDR3 DNA is TGTGCCAGCAGCATCCTAGCGGGAGGACTGAACGAGCAGTACTTC. Its protein product is CASSILAGGLNEQYF. The full variable domain, its missing parts supplied by reference TRBV5-4 and TRBJ2-7, is ETGVTQSPTHLIKTRGQQVTLRCSSQSGHNTVSWYQQALGQGPQFIFQYYREEENGRGNFPPRFSGLQFPNYSSELNVNALELDDSALYLCASSILAGGLNEQYFGPGTRLTVT.

The V call is TRBV10-1, the J call TRBJ1-6; 10 nucleotides align to TRBD1. There are 19 residues in the CDR3. Germline V gene sequence: CDR1 WNHNN, CDR2 SYGVQD (reference sequence). The junction had 13 bases not matched to a gene; V was cut back by 7 bases and J by 1 base. The CDR3 coding sequence is TGCGCCAGCACCTCATTGGGGACAGGGGTATTTTCCTATAATTCACCCCTCCACTTT. Protein product: CASTSLGTGVFSYNSPLHF.

V and J are TRBV19 and TRBJ1-5, with TRBD1 matching 11 bases. The CDR3 is made up of 14 amino acids. The germline CDR1 and CDR2 sequences are LNHDA and SQIVND (reference sequence). After removal of 3 bases from V and 7 bases from J, the junction contained 2 bases not matched to a gene. The CDR3 spells CASSIRDRGQPQHF. The DNA of the CDR3 is TGTGCCAGTAGTATCCGGGACAGGGGGCAGCCCCAGCATTTT.

This chain links TRBV9 with TRBJ2-2, with D unclear. V was shortened by 0 bases and J by 4 bases, with 7 bases between the two germline ends. This CDR3 comprises 14 residues. Per germline, CDR1 SGDLS and CDR2 YYNGEE. The CDR3 region has the DNA TGTGCCAGCAGCGTAGGCCCCAGCACCGGGGAGCTGTTTTTT. It codes for CASSVGPSTGELFF. The full variable domain, rest sourced from reference TRBV9 and TRBJ2-2, is DSGVTQTPKHLITATGQRVTLRCSPRSGDLSVYWYQQSLDQGLQFLIQYYNGEERAKGNILERFSAQQFPDLHSELNLSSLELGDSALYFCASSVGPSTGELFFGEGSRLTVL.

The V gene is TRBV6-5, the J gene TRBJ1-6; the D is unclear. The CDR3 consists of 15 residues. The germline CDR1 and CDR2 sequences are MNHEY and SVGAGI. V was trimmed by 2 bases and J by 5 bases, leaving 10 bases between them. CDR3 residues: CASSYGRHNNSPLHF. The CDR3 DNA sequence: TGTGCCAGCAGTTACGGGAGACACAATAATTCACCCCTCCACTTT.